A selection of T cell receptor beta chains follows, all from one sample in a study of cytomegalovirus exposure and HLA in healthy donors. TCRdb's copy holds only in-frame clones and misses some; the assay was immunoSEQ multiplex PCR. The sample consists of around 130,000 clones, about 85% of them appearing once. The sequenced sample consisted of PBMCs. The source of these receptors is a boy between 5 and 17 years old in good health and CMV-seronegative. CDR3s include the opening cysteine and the closing phenylalanine or tryptophan. A D gene is named only where the DNA matches it firmly. Clone sizes are given selectively: once, few, many, or a class where the clone is expanded.

TRBJ1-2 NA TRBV6-5 NA TGTGCCAGCAGTTACCAATCCCAGAACTATGGCTACACCTTC CASSYQSQNYGYTF
TRBJ1-6 NA TRBV6-1 NA TGTGCCAGCAGTGGTATAGCACCGAGCTCCTATAATTCACCCCTCCACTTT CASSGIAPSSYNSPLHF
TRBJ2-7 TRBD1 TRBV7-2 NA TGTGCCAGCAGCGGCGGGACAGGGGGCCACGAGCAGTACTTC CASSGGTGGHEQYF
TRBJ1-2 TRBD1 TRBV6-5 NA TGTGCCAGCAGTTACAGTGGGACAGGGATGGGTCGCTACACCTTC CASSYSGTGMGRYTF
TRBJ2-1 NA TRBV20-1 NA TGCAGTGCCAGGGTTATCGATGAGCAGTTCTTC CSARVIDEQFF
TRBJ2-7 TRBD2 TRBV2 NA TGTGCCAGCAGTGACTGGCTAGCGGGAGACGAGCAGTACTTC CASSDWLAGDEQYF
TRBJ2-7 TRBD2 TRBV9 NA TGTGCCAGCAGCGTAGTAGCGGGGGGCTTCTACGAGCAGTACTTC CASSVVAGGFYEQYF
TRBJ2-7 TRBD1 TRBV19 NA TGTGCCAGCGCCCGGGACAGGGACTACGAGCAGTACTTC CASARDRDYEQYF
TRBJ1-6 TRBD1 TRBV9 NA TGTGCCAGCAGCGTAGAGGACAGGGGGTACTCACCCCTCCACTTT CASSVEDRGYSPLHF
TRBJ2-7 NA TRBV5-6 NA TGTGCCAGCAGTGAAAGTGGACTCGGCCGCTACGAGCAGTACTTC CASSESGLGRYEQYF
TRBJ1-1 TRBD1 TRBV4-2 few TGTGCCAGCAGCCAAGGGACAGGGGAAACTGAAGCTTTCTTT CASSQGTGETEAFF
TRBJ2-3 NA TRBV5-1 few TGCGCCAGCTCGGATGGGGGGAGTACAGATACGCAGTATTTT CASSDGGSTDTQYF
TRBJ1-2 TRBD1 TRBV13 NA TGTGCCAGCAGCTTACGCCGCTTGACAGGGGGGTATGGCTACACCTTC CASSLRRLTGGYGYTF
TRBJ2-7 NA TRBV21-1 NA TGTGCCAGCAGCAACCACAGGGGTAAATACGAGCAGTACTTC CASSNHRGKYEQYF
TRBJ2-7 NA TRBV2 NA TGTGCCAGCCTCCCGGGACTCCGCTTGATTGAGCAGTACTTC CASLPGLRLIEQYF
TRBJ2-7 NA TRBV7-2 NA TGTGCCAGCAGCTCCTCAACAGGGCCCCCAACCTACGAGCAGTACTTC CASSSSTGPPTYEQYF
TRBJ1-4 TRBD1 TRBV2 NA TGTGCCAGCAGTGATGGGGTAGGGGGACAGGGGAATGAAAAACTGTTTTTT CASSDGVGGQGNEKLFF
TRBJ2-3 TRBD1 TRBV15 NA TGTGCCACCAGCAGAACAAACACAGGGGGAGGTACAGATACGCAGTATTTT CATSRTNTGGGTDTQYF
TRBJ2-7 NA TRBV2 once TGTGCCAGCTTTGGCGGGGTATACGAGCAGTACTTC CASFGGVYEQYF
TRBJ1-6 TRBD1 TRBV2 NA TGTGCCAGCAGTGTTGGGACAGGGGCTTCACCCCTCCACTTT CASSVGTGASPLHF
TRBJ2-2 NA TRBV6-4 NA TGTGCCAGCAGTGATCGGGACACCGGGGAGCTGTTTTTT CASSDRDTGELFF
TRBJ1-6 TRBD1 TRBV5-8 NA TGTGCCAGCAGCTTGGGGAGGGACAGGCTGAATTCACCCCTCCACTTT CASSLGRDRLNSPLHF
TRBJ2-7 TRBD1 TRBV4-1 few TGCGCCAGCAGCCAGGGACAGGGGGCTAGCTACGAGCAGTACTTC CASSQGQGASYEQYF
TRBJ1-5 NA TRBV30 NA TGTGCCTGGAGATTAGGGGGACCCGAGGAGCCCCAGCATTTT CAWRLGGPEEPQHF
TRBJ2-7 NA TRBV6-1 once TGTGCCAGCAGTGAGTCCAACAGGGCATACTACGAGCAGTACTTC CASSESNRAYYEQYF
TRBJ1-4 NA TRBV19 once TGTGCCAGTAGATCAGGGGCTGCAACTAATGAAAAACTGTTTTTT CASRSGAATNEKLFF
TRBJ1-5 TRBD1 TRBV4-2 NA TGTGCCAGCAGCCACTCCCCGGACAGGGACAATCAGCCCCAGCATTTT CASSHSPDRDNQPQHF
TRBJ2-3 TRBD1 TRBV15 once TGTGCCACCAGCACTGGACAGGGGACAGATACGCAGTATTTT CATSTGQGTDTQYF
TRBJ1-1 NA TRBV9 NA TGTGCCAGCAGCGTAAGCGGGGATAGGCTGAACACTGAAGCTTTCTTT CASSVSGDRLNTEAFF
TRBJ1-2 NA TRBV29-1 NA TGCAGCGTTGTTCCCCAGTTCCAGGCGACTAACTATGGCTACACCTTC CSVVPQFQATNYGYTF
TRBJ1-1 NA TRBV9 NA TGTGCCAGCAGCGTAGGGCCCCAAAGACAGGCGAACACTGAAGCTTTCTTT CASSVGPQRQANTEAFF
TRBJ2-7 TRBD2 TRBV5-4 NA TGTGCCAGCAGCTTCGGCGGGAGCGACGAGCAGTACTTC CASSFGGSDEQYF
TRBJ1-5 NA TRBV28 NA TGTGCCAGCAGTAAGGGAGGCAATCAGCCCCAGCATTTT CASSKGGNQPQHF
TRBJ2-7 NA TRBV7-9 NA TGTGCCAGCAGCGCCCTTAGCGGACCTTCCTACGAGCAGTACTTC CASSALSGPSYEQYF
TRBJ2-7 NA TRBV7-2 NA TGTGCCAGCAGCGCTAGTCGGGGGTACGAGCAGTACTTC CASSASRGYEQYF
TRBJ2-3 NA TRBV4-2 NA TGTGCCAGCAGCCAAGATTGGCCAGCGACTAGCACAGATACGCAGTATTTT CASSQDWPATSTDTQYF
TRBJ2-3 NA TRBV7-8 NA TGTGCCAGCAGCTTAATAGCCTCAACAGATACGCAGTATTTT CASSLIASTDTQYF
TRBJ2-7 TRBD2 TRBV4-2 few TGTGCCAGCAGCCAAGGACTAGCGGGAGGTTACGAGCAGTACTTC CASSQGLAGGYEQYF
TRBJ2-1 TRBD2 TRBV11-2 NA TGTGCCAGCAGCTTAGTTGCTAGCGGGAGCCACTACAATGAGCAGTTCTTC CASSLVASGSHYNEQFF
TRBJ1-2 NA TRBV7-9 once TGTGCCAGCAGCTTGGCACAGGGTAACTATGGCTACACCTTC CASSLAQGNYGYTF
TRBJ2-7 NA TRBV4-3 once TGCGCCAGCAGCCAAGGACGGGTCCTCACCGACGAGCAGTACTTC CASSQGRVLTDEQYF
TRBJ2-5 TRBD1 TRBV25-1 NA TGTGCCAGCAGGGCCCGTACCGGGACAGGGAAACAAGAGACCCAGTACTTC CASRARTGTGKQETQYF
TRBJ1-2 TRBD1 TRBV19 NA TGTGCCAGTAGTTTACCGTCCGGGACAGGGGCTGTTGGCTACACCTTC CASSLPSGTGAVGYTF
TRBJ2-3 NA TRBV7-3 NA TGTGCCAGCAGCTTCGACAGAACTAGCACAGATACGCAGTATTTT CASSFDRTSTDTQYF
TRBJ2-7 NA TRBV27 NA TGTGCCAGCAGTTCCCCCGGGACACAACCCTACGAGCAGTACTTC CASSSPGTQPYEQYF
TRBJ2-4 NA TRBV6-1 NA TGTGCCAGCAGTGAAAGGGGCGGGGTAGCCAAAAACATTCAGTACTTC CASSERGGVAKNIQYF
TRBJ1-4 TRBD1 TRBV9 few TGTGCCAGCAGCGCGCGGACAGGAGAAGAAAAACTGTTTTTT CASSARTGEEKLFF
TRBJ1-1 NA TRBV18 NA TGTGCCAGCTCCGGGCAGGGAAACACTGAAGCTTTCTTT CASSGQGNTEAFF